A selection of T cell receptor beta chains follows, all from one sample in a study of shared clonotypes between healthy human individuals. The assay was immunoSEQ multiplex PCR, and TCRdb's table has in-frame clones only and misses some. Among millions of clones listed, approximately 95% were seen once. The sample was naive CD4+ T cells from PBMCs. The receptors stem from a man aged 18 to 35 in good health. Some clones in this sample may be carry-over from other donors' samples. Both conserved end residues are part of each CDR3. A D gene is named only where the DNA matches it firmly. The size entry is marked missing in some rows and otherwise reads once, few, many or a size class.

j_gene,abundance,v_gene,d_gene,CDR3aa,CDR3nt
TRBJ2-2,.,TRBV11-2,.,CASSLDIRFVTGELFF,TGTGCCAGCAGCTTAGATATTAGATTCGTCACCGGGGAGCTGTTTTTT
TRBJ2-3,.,TRBV28,TRBD2,CASRLPSSGRAVDTQYF,TGTGCCAGCAGGCTCCCCTCTAGCGGGAGGGCCGTGGATACGCAGTATTTT
TRBJ1-2,.,TRBV28,.,CASTTFGGNPNYGYTF,TGTGCCAGCACCACATTTGGGGGTAATCCTAACTATGGCTACACCTTC
TRBJ2-7,.,TRBV28,.,CASSLQSTYEQYF,TGTGCCAGCAGTCTTCAGAGTACCTACGAGCAGTACTTC
TRBJ2-7,.,TRBV27,.,CASSQVPGEQYF,TGTGCCAGCAGTCAGGTCCCCGGCGAGCAGTACTTC
TRBJ2-3,.,TRBV11-2,TRBD2,CASSLASGSSTDTQYF,TGTGCCAGCAGCTTAGCTAGCGGGAGTAGCACAGATACGCAGTATTTT
TRBJ2-2,.,TRBV5-1,.,CASSLRWEIRTGELFF,TGCGCCAGCAGCTTAAGGTGGGAAATCCGCACCGGGGAGCTGTTTTTT
TRBJ2-1,.,TRBV7-2,.,CASSSPEGSYNEQFF,TGTGCCAGCAGCTCACCGGAGGGTTCCTACAATGAGCAGTTCTTC
TRBJ2-7,.,TRBV6-6,.,CASSYSPAPYEQYF,TGTGCCAGCAGTTACTCGCCAGCTCCCTACGAGCAGTACTTC
TRBJ2-7,.,TRBV19,.,CASQESGLPGPYEQYF,TGTGCCAGTCAAGAATCCGGGCTGCCAGGCCCCTACGAGCAGTACTTC
TRBJ1-1,.,TRBV6-5,.,CASSYSGADTEAFF,TGTGCCAGCAGTTACTCGGGGGCGGACACTGAAGCTTTCTTT
TRBJ2-5,once,TRBV4-1,TRBD2,CASSHGGEAGSQETQYF,TGCGCCAGCAGCCATGGGGGAGAAGCGGGAAGTCAAGAGACCCAGTACTTC
TRBJ2-7,.,TRBV28,.,CASRSQGYEQYF,TGTGCCAGCAGGTCTCAGGGGTACGAGCAGTACTTC
TRBJ1-2,.,TRBV7-8,.,CASSLSPEHYGYTF,TGTGCCAGCAGCTTATCCCCGGAACACTATGGCTACACCTTC
TRBJ1-4,.,TRBV28,.,CASSPPQREKLFF,TGTGCCAGCAGTCCTCCGCAGCGTGAAAAACTGTTTTTT
TRBJ2-4,.,TRBV10-1,TRBD2,CASSGSGRAGNIQYF,TGCGCCAGCAGTGGAAGCGGGAGGGCCGGTAACATTCAGTACTTC
TRBJ1-3,.,TRBV28,.,CASFSPVRSGNTIYF,TGTGCCAGCTTCTCGCCCGTACGCTCTGGAAACACCATATATTTT
TRBJ1-1,.,TRBV5-1,.,CASSLARTANTEAFF,TGCGCCAGCAGCTTGGCCAGGACAGCGAACACTGAAGCTTTCTTT
TRBJ1-4,.,TRBV21-1,.,CASSAKQGTCEKLFF,TGTGCCAGCAGCGCGAAACAGGGCACCTGCGAAAAACTGTTTTTT
TRBJ1-1,.,TRBV28,.,CASTRTLSTEAFF,TGTGCCAGCACCCGAACCCTGTCCACTGAAGCTTTCTTT
TRBJ2-7,.,TRBV30,.,CAWSLNSYEQYF,TGTGCCTGGAGCCTAAACTCCTACGAGCAGTACTTC
TRBJ2-2,.,TRBV9,TRBD2,CASSVVSSGNTGELFF,TGTGCCAGCAGCGTAGTCTCTAGCGGGAACACCGGGGAGCTGTTTTTT
TRBJ2-7,.,TRBV6-5,.,CASSSSTSGNYEQYF,.
TRBJ2-5,.,TRBV6-1,.,CASRTFWRSQETQYF,TGTGCCAGCAGGACCTTTTGGAGATCACAAGAGACCCAGTACTTC
TRBJ2-3,.,TRBV27,.,CASSLNGGTDTQYF,TGTGCCAGCAGTTTAAATGGAGGGACAGATACGCAGTATTTT
TRBJ1-2,.,TRBV28,.,CASSSPGQRVGYGYTF,TGTGCCAGCAGTTCCCCCGGACAGCGGGTTGGCTATGGCTACACCTTC
TRBJ1-2,.,TRBV9,.,CASSVQGREGYTF,TGTGCCAGCAGCGTACAGGGAAGGGAGGGCTACACCTTC
TRBJ2-3,.,TRBV5-1,.,CASSLEALRTDTQYF,TGCGCCAGCAGCTTGGAAGCCCTCCGCACAGATACGCAGTATTTT
TRBJ2-2,.,TRBV7-2,.,CASSLMLSSVYTGELFF,TGTGCCAGCAGCTTAATGCTCTCATCTGTCTACACCGGGGAGCTGTTTTTT
TRBJ2-7,.,TRBV25-1,.,CASTGRNTYEQYF,TGTGCCAGCACGGGGCGGAACACCTACGAGCAGTACTTC
TRBJ2-7,.,TRBV19,TRBD1,CASRPPGQGREQYF,TGTGCCAGTAGGCCTCCGGGACAGGGGCGCGAGCAGTACTTC
TRBJ2-2,.,TRBV28,.,CASSLSGSYTGELFF,TGTGCCAGCAGTTTATCGGGCAGCTACACCGGGGAGCTGTTTTTT
TRBJ2-5,once,TRBV12-2,.,CASRSRGQETQYF,TGTGCAAGTCGCTCGCGAGGGCAAGAGACCCAGTACTTC
TRBJ2-3,.,TRBV1,.,CTSSQRYPTSTDTQYF,TGCACCAGCAGCCAACGTTACCCAACTAGCACAGATACGCAGTATTTT
TRBJ1-5,.,TRBV6-1,TRBD1,CASSETGGGPQPQHF,TGTGCCAGCAGTGAAACAGGGGGGGGGCCTCAGCCCCAGCATTTT
TRBJ1-5,few,TRBV6-1,.,CASSEAGAYQPQHF,TGTGCCAGCAGTGAAGCGGGGGCTTATCAGCCCCAGCATTTT
TRBJ2-6,once,TRBV7-2,TRBD1,CASSTYLGQGTSGANVLTF,TGTGCCAGCAGCACTTACCTTGGACAGGGCACCTCTGGGGCCAACGTCCTGACTTTC
TRBJ2-7,.,TRBV4-3,.,CASSQDRGAYEQYF,TGCGCCAGCAGCCAAGATAGAGGGGCCTACGAGCAGTACTTC
TRBJ2-5,.,TRBV7-2,.,CASSSIGGQYF,TGTGCCAGCAGCTCGATCGGGGGCCAGTACTTC
TRBJ2-1,.,TRBV27,TRBD2,CASSFPTSGRANEQFF,TGTGCCAGCAGTTTCCCAACTAGCGGGAGGGCCAATGAGCAGTTCTTC
TRBJ2-1,.,TRBV5-1,TRBD2,CASSPGASGHNEQFF,TGCGCCAGCAGTCCCGGGGCTAGCGGCCACAATGAGCAGTTCTTC
TRBJ2-2,.,TRBV27,TRBD2,CASSDAGLAGVSNTGELFF,TGTGCCAGCAGTGATGCGGGACTAGCGGGAGTTTCGAACACCGGGGAGCTGTTTTTT